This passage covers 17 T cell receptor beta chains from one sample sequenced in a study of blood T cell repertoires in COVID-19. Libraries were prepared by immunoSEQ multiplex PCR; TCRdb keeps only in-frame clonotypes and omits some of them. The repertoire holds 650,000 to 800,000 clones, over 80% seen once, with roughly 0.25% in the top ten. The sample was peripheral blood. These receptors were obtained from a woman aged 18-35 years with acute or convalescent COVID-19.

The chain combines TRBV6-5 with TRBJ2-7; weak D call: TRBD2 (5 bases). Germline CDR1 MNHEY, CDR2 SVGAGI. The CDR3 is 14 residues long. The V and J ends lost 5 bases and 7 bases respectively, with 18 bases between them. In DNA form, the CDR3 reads TGTGCCAGCAGTCAAACCGGACTCGATGGGGAGCAGTACTTC. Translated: CASSQTGLDGEQYF.

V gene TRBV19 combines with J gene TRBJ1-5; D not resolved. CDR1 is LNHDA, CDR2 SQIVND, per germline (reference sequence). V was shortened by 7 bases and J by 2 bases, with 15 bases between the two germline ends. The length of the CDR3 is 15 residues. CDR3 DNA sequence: TGTGCCAGTATTCAGACCCGGGAAGGCAATCAGCCCCAGCATTTT. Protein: CASIQTREGNQPQHF.

The CDR3 protein is CASSQEGTSFYNEQFF. CDR3 nucleotide sequence: TGTGCCAGCAGCCAAGAGGGGACTTCTTTCTACAATGAGCAGTTCTTC. The rearrangement uses TRBV3-1 (or the pseudogene TRBV3-2) and TRBJ2-1; tentatively, D is TRBD2 (6 bases). Trimming stripped 0 bases from V and 3 bases from J, with 12 bases between. Germline lookup yields CDR1 LGHDT and CDR2 YNNKEL (reference sequence). The CDR3 sequence is 16 residues long.

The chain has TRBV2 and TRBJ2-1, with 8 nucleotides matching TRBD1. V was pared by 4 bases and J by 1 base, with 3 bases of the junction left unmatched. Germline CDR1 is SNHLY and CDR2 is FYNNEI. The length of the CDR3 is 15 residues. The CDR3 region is CASSGYRGSYNEQFF. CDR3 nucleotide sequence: TGTGCCAGCAGTGGTTACAGGGGGTCCTACAATGAGCAGTTCTTC. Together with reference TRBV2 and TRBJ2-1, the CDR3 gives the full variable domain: EPEVTQTPSHQVTQMGQEVILRCVPISNHLYFYWYRQILGQKVEFLVSFYNNEISEKSEIFDDQFSVERPDGSNFTLKIRSTKLEDSAMYFCASSGYRGSYNEQFFGPGTRLTVL.

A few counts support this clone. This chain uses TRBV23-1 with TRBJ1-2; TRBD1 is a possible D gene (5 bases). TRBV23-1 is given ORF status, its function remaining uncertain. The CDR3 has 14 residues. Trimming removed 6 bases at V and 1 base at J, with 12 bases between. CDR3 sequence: CASRCIGVNYGYTF. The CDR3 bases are TGCGCCAGCAGATGTATAGGGGTTAACTATGGCTACACCTTC.

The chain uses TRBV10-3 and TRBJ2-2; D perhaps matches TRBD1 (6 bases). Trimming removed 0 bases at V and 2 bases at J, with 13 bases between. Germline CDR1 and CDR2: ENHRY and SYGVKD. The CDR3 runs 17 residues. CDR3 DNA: TGTGCCATCAGTGAGTCTGTGACAGGAGTAAACACCGGGGAGCTGTTTTTT. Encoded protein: CAISESVTGVNTGELFF.

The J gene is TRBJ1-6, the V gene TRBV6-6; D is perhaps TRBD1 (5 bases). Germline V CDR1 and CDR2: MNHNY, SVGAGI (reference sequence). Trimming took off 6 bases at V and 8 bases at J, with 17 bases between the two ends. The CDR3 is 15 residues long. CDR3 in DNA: TGTGCCAGCAGACGCCCCGGGGGGTCGGATTCACCCCTCCACTTT. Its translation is CASRRPGGSDSPLHF.

CDR3 nucleotides: TGTGCCACCAGGCCCCCCTCAGGCAGCGGGGAGCTGTTTTTT. Translating gives CATRPPSGSGELFF. The V gene is TRBV24-1, the J gene TRBJ2-2; D remains unclear. This CDR3 is built from 14 residues. Germline V CDR1 and CDR2: KGHDR, SFDVKD. Trimming left V 7 bases short and J 7 bases short, with 15 bases between.

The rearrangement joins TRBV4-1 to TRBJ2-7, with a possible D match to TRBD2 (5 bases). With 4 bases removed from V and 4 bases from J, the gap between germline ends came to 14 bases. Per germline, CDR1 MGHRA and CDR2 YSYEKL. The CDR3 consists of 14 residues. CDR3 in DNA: TGCGCCAGCAGCCTCGGCCTAGCTTCGTACGAGCAGTACTTC. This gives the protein CASSLGLASYEQYF.

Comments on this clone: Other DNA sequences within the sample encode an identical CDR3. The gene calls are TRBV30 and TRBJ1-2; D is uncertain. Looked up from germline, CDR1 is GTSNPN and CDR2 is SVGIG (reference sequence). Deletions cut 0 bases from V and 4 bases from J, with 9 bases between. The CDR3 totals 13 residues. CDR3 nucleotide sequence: TGTGCCTGGAGTGTACTAGGCGGCTATGGCTACACCTTC. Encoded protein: CAWSVLGGYGYTF.

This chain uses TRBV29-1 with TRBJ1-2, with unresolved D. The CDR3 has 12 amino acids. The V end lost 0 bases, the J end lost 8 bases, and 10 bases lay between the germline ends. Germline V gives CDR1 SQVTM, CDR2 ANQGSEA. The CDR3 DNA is TGCAGCGTTGAAGATCAGTGGTTGGGCTACACCTTC. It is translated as CSVEDQWLGYTF.

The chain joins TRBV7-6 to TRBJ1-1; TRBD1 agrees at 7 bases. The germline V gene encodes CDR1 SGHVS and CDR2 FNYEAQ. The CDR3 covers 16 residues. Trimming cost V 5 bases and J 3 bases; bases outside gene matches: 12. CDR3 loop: CASSRPPGTDYTEAFF. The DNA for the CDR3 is TGTGCCAGCAGCCGTCCCCCCGGGACAGACTACACTGAAGCTTTCTTT.

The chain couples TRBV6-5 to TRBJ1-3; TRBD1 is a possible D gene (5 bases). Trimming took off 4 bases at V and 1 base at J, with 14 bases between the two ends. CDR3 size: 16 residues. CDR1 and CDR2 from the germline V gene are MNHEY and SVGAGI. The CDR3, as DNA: TGTGCCAGCAGTTCACCCTACTCAGGGTCTGGAAACACCATATATTTT. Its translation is CASSSPYSGSGNTIYF.

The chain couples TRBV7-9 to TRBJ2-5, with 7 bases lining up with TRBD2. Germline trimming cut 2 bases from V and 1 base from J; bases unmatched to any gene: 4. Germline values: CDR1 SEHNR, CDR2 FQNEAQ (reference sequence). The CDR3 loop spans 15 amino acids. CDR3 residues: CASSLLGLGQETQYF. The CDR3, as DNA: TGTGCCAGCAGCTTACTTGGACTAGGCCAAGAGACCCAGTACTTC.

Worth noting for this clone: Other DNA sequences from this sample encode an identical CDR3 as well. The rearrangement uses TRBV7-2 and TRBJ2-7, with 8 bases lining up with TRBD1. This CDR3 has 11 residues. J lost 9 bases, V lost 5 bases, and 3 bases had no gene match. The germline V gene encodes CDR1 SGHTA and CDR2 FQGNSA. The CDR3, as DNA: TGTGCCAGCAGCCTCGGACAGGGGCAGTACTTC. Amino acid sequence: CASSLGQGQYF.

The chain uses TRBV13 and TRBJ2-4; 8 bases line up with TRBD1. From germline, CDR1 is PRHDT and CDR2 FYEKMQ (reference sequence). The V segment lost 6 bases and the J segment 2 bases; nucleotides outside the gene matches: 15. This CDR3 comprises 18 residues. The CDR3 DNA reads TGTGCCAGCAGAATGGACAGGGTTGGTTATCGATCCAAAAACATTCAGTACTTC. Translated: CASRMDRVGYRSKNIQYF.

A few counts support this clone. CDR3 DNA: TGCGCCAGCAGTGTCGACACCGGGGTTAACTATGGCTACACCTTC. Translating it yields CASSVDTGVNYGYTF. The chain employs TRBV10-2 and TRBJ1-2; D is uncertain. The CDR3 contains 15 residues. Germline-derived CDR1 and CDR2 are WSHSY and SAAADI. V dropped 4 bases and J dropped 1 base, with 13 bases sitting between them.